The next 24 T cell receptor beta chains were all read from a single sample in a study of shared clonotypes between healthy human individuals. This table comes from immunoSEQ multiplex PCR, and its TCRdb copy is limited to in-frame clones, with some not included. The table includes millions of clones, about 95% detected once. CD45RO-negative, CCR7-positively selected cells formed the naive CD8 fraction, excluding terminally differentiated effector memory CD45RA+ cells. The specimen was naive CD8+ T cells sorted from blood. The receptor set was obtained from a man aged 18 to 30 in good health.

This rearrangement joins TRBV28 to TRBJ1-2; 7 bases map to TRBD1. CDR1 MDHEN and CDR2 SYDVKM come from the germline V gene. V was clipped by 5 bases and J by 3 bases; unmatched bases: 6. CDR3 length: 14 residues. The CDR3 nucleotides are TGTGCCAGCAGTCGACAGGGTAGGGACTATGGCTACACCTTC. The encoded protein is CASSRQGRDYGYTF.

The sample holds a few counts of this clone. Within the sample, other DNA sequences also encode this same CDR3. The chain carries TRBV9 and TRBJ1-5, with D perhaps matching TRBD1 (5 bases). The CDR3 loop spans 14 amino acids. Trimming removed 3 bases from V and 5 bases from J, with 12 bases in between. CDR1 is SGDLS and CDR2 is YYNGEE in the germline V gene. The CDR3 spells CASSAGTGHQPQHF. DNA of the CDR3: TGTGCCAGCAGCGCAGGGACGGGTCATCAGCCCCAGCATTTT.

The chain recombines TRBV27 with TRBJ2-1, with 9 positions matching TRBD2. The CDR3 is made up of 14 amino acids. Per germline, CDR1 MNHEY and CDR2 SMNVEV (reference sequence). V lost 5 bases, J lost 8 bases, and 7 bases stayed unmatched. The CDR3 DNA reads as TGTGCCAGCAGTGGCGCGGGAGGGGGGGATGAGCAGTTCTTC. As protein: CASSGAGGGDEQFF.

The chain uses TRBV7-3 and TRBJ2-4; no firm D call. V was cut by 4 bases and J by 6 bases, with 10 bases left in between. Germline CDR1 reads SGHTA; CDR2 reads FQGTGA. This CDR3 contains 13 residues. The CDR3 nucleotides are TGTGCCAGCAGCTCCTCACTCGGAAACATTCAGTACTTC. Protein sequence: CASSSSLGNIQYF.

J is TRBJ2-3 and V is TRBV30, with D perhaps TRBD1 or TRBD2 (7 bases each). Germline V CDR1 and CDR2: GTSNPN, SVGIG (reference sequence). The CDR3 extends over 19 amino acids. V was shortened by 7 bases and J by 2 bases, with 31 bases between the two germline ends. CDR3: CALPTPDSKGGGPTDTQYF. CDR3 DNA: TGTGCCTTACCTACCCCGGACTCAAAGGGAGGGGGCCCCACAGATACGCAGTATTTT.

As for this clone: Distinct nucleotide sequences in the sample also encode this CDR3. The chain uses TRBV5-4 and TRBJ2-7; no reliable D call. V was shortened by 2 bases and J by 6 bases, with 12 bases between the two germline ends. The CDR3 covers 13 residues. CDR1 is SGHNT and CDR2 is YYREEE in the germline V gene (reference sequence). CDR3: CASSFGRLGEQYF. The CDR3 DNA sequence: TGTGCCAGCAGCTTTGGCCGTCTCGGCGAGCAGTACTTC.

This rearrangement joins TRBV13 to TRBJ2-7; 10 bases align to TRBD1. CDR1 and CDR2 (germline): PRHDT, FYEKMQ (reference sequence). V dropped 5 bases and J dropped 5; count of bases not matched to a gene: 3. The CDR3 sequence is 13 residues long. The CDR3 is CASSPGTGDEQYF. The CDR3 coding sequence is TGTGCCAGCAGCCCGGGGACAGGGGACGAGCAGTACTTC.

The chain has TRBV15 and TRBJ2-7, with no clear D. The V end was cut by 3 bases, the J end by 5 bases, with 14 bases between. The CDR3 loop spans 14 amino acids. In germline, CDR1 is LNHNV, CDR2 YYDKDF (reference sequence). The DNA for the CDR3 is TGTGCCACCAGCAGGACAATTGTGGACCACGAGCAGTACTTC. Residues: CATSRTIVDHEQYF.

The chain recombines TRBV27 with TRBJ1-4; D is ambiguous. Germline CDR1 reads MNHEY; CDR2 reads SMNVEV (reference sequence). The CDR3 spans 14 residues. Trimming removed 6 bases at V and 4 bases at J, with 12 bases between. DNA of the CDR3: TGTGCCAGCAGCCCGTTCTTTGGTAATGAAAAACTGTTTTTT. This gives the protein CASSPFFGNEKLFF.

The V call is TRBV13, the J call TRBJ2-4; D is unresolved. V shed 0 bases and J shed 4 bases, with 4 bases lying between them. There are 13 residues in the CDR3. Germline V CDR1 and CDR2: PRHDT, FYEKMQ (reference sequence). Here the CDR3 DNA reads TGTGCCAGCAGCTTAGGACAGAAAAACATTCAGTACTTC. Its protein product is CASSLGQKNIQYF.

The V gene is TRBV28, the J gene TRBJ2-1; 10 positions match TRBD2. This CDR3 has 16 amino acids. Germline assignment: CDR1 MDHEN and CDR2 SYDVKM. Germline trimming cut 6 bases from V and 4 bases from J; bases unmatched to any gene: 9. CDR3 amino acids: CASRPPGLAQYNEQFF. The CDR3, as DNA: TGTGCCAGCAGGCCGCCGGGACTAGCGCAATACAATGAGCAGTTCTTC.

Only a few counts were recorded for this clone. The CDR3 bases are TGCGCCAGCACCCAGGTGGGTGCGACTGAAGCTTTCTTT. Protein product: CASTQVGATEAFF. The chain links TRBV5-1 to TRBJ1-1; D is uncertain. The length of the CDR3 is 13 residues. Germline assignment: CDR1 SGHRS and CDR2 YFSETQ. V lost 6 bases, J lost 5 bases, and 14 bases lay in between.

The genes are TRBV6-5 and TRBJ2-3, with 10 nucleotides matching TRBD2. Germline V lookup: CDR1 MNHEY, CDR2 SVGAGI. CDR3 length: 15 amino acids. Trimming cost V 2 bases and J 5 bases; bases outside gene matches: 4. CDR3 nucleotide sequence: TGTGCCAGCAGTTACACCCGGACTAGCGGAGATACGCAGTATTTT. Its protein product is CASSYTRTSGDTQYF.

This clone appeared a single time. V usage is TRBV27 and J usage is TRBJ2-2, with D perhaps TRBD2 (6 bases). Germline CDR1 is MNHEY and CDR2 is SMNVEV (reference sequence). Trimming took off 7 bases at V and 5 bases at J, with 14 bases between the two ends. The CDR3 has 14 amino acids. The CDR3: CASTSWRETGELFF. The CDR3 nucleotides are TGTGCCAGCACGAGCTGGCGGGAAACCGGGGAGCTGTTTTTT.

The chain has TRBV4-3 and TRBJ2-1, with D perhaps being TRBD1 or TRBD2 (6 bases each). The germline V gene encodes CDR1 LGHNA and CDR2 YSLEER. V was pared by 5 bases and J by 4 bases, with 24 bases between. The CDR3 sequence is 18 residues long. DNA of the CDR3: TGCGCCAGCAGCACAAGTCTGGAGGGCAGGGGCGGTTACAATGAGCAGTTCTTC. Translation: CASSTSLEGRGGYNEQFF.

In its sample, this clone was seen once. CDR3 region: CASSAYRGSQETQYF. CDR3 coding DNA: TGCGCCAGCAGCGCATACAGGGGAAGCCAAGAGACCCAGTACTTC. V usage is TRBV5-1 and J usage is TRBJ2-5, with 7 bases lining up with TRBD1. V lost 4 bases to trimming and J lost 1 base; unmatched junction nucleotides: 7. The CDR3 runs to 15 residues. The V gene's germline CDR1 is SGHRS and CDR2 YFSETQ.

The V gene is TRBV7-9, the J gene TRBJ2-3; TRBD2 agrees at 10 bases. The germline CDR1 and CDR2 sequences are SEHNR and FQNEAQ (reference sequence). The CDR3 consists of 16 residues. J lost 5 bases, V lost 5 bases, and 10 bases had no gene match. The CDR3 reads CASSPKVTSGEDTQYF. The CDR3, as DNA: TGTGCCAGCAGCCCTAAAGTCACTAGCGGGGAAGATACGCAGTATTTT.

V and J are TRBV7-9 and TRBJ1-4; 7 nucleotides agree with TRBD1. The ends lost 0 bases at V and 7 bases at J; junction bases unmatched: 5. Germline CDR1 and CDR2: SEHNR and FQNEAQ (reference sequence). The CDR3 totals 15 residues. The CDR3 sequence: CASSLAQGEGEKLFF. The CDR3 bases are TGTGCCAGCAGCTTAGCGCAGGGGGAGGGTGAAAAACTGTTTTTT.

The chain couples TRBV7-9 to TRBJ1-3; D is unresolved. V lost 1 base, J lost 0 bases, and 10 bases lay in between. Looked up from germline, CDR1 is SEHNR and CDR2 is FQNEAQ (reference sequence). The CDR3 totals 16 residues. This CDR3 reads CASSLVPRSSGNTIYF. CDR3 DNA sequence: TGTGCCAGCAGCTTAGTCCCCAGGAGCTCTGGAAACACCATATATTTT.

The chain combines TRBV4-1 with TRBJ2-3, with 10 bases lining up with TRBD1. The CDR3 contains 16 residues. Per germline, CDR1 MGHRA and CDR2 YSYEKL. Losses at the gene ends were 5 bases for V and 4 bases for J; bases not matched to a gene: 9. The chain's CDR3 is CASSAAPGQGSDTQYF. The CDR3 DNA sequence: TGCGCCAGCAGCGCCGCGCCGGGACAGGGGTCAGATACGCAGTATTTT.

Only one count was recorded for this clone. The chain carries TRBV19 and TRBJ1-4, with D unclear. Germline CDR1 reads LNHDA; CDR2 reads SQIVND (reference sequence). The V end lost 5 bases, the J end lost 0 bases, and 25 bases lay between the germline ends. The CDR3 has 20 residues. CDR3 sequence reads: CASSPFEGWNDRATNEKLFF. The CDR3 region has the DNA TGTGCCAGTAGTCCTTTTGAGGGTTGGAATGATAGAGCAACTAATGAAAAACTGTTTTTT.

This chain joins TRBV10-2 and TRBJ2-5; 9 bases agree with TRBD2. CDR3 length: 13 residues. Germline V CDR1 and CDR2: WSHSY, SAAADI. V was pared by 4 bases and J by 3 bases, with 0 bases of the junction left unmatched. CDR3 sequence: CASSGLAEETQYF. CDR3 DNA sequence: TGCGCCAGCAGTGGACTAGCGGAAGAGACCCAGTACTTC.

J is TRBJ1-1 and V is TRBV5-6; maybe TRBD1 (5 bases). CDR1 SGHDT and CDR2 YYEEEE come from the germline V gene. V lost 2 bases, J lost 5 bases, and 13 bases lay in between. The CDR3 covers 14 residues. The CDR3 DNA is TGTGCCAGCAGCTTTGGGGCCTCGGGAACTGAAGCTTTCTTT. Its protein product is CASSFGASGTEAFF.

The CDR3 sequence is CASSLEWGNTEAFF. As DNA, the CDR3 is TGTGCCAGCAGCTTAGAATGGGGAAACACTGAAGCTTTCTTT. V and J are TRBV7-9 and TRBJ1-1; D gene ambiguous. The CDR3 has 14 amino acids. Trimming cost V 1 base and J 2 bases, with 8 bases left between them. The germline V gene has CDR1 SEHNR and CDR2 FQNEAQ (reference sequence).